The present TCR beta chain was sequenced within a study of T cell repertoires in cytomegalovirus infection. Study at large: It was the public TCR beta signatures that indicated both CMV infection and matching HLA type.

This clonotype was observed at least ten times. MiXCR was run by TCRdb on the reads, yielding one entry per CDR3 protein. Of around 350,000 distinct CDR3 sequences listed, over 15% were seen once; the top ten hold around 8.6%. The CDR3 runs to 13 residues. V lost 5 bases and J lost 6, with 11 bases in between. Germline V gene lookup returns CDR1 SGHTA and CDR2 FQGNSA. This rearrangement joins TRBV7-2 to TRBJ1-5; D unclear. This receptor was obtained from a human donor in good health (CMV status not recorded). Some clones in this sample may be carry-over from other donors' samples. The specimen was PBMCs. CDR3 in DNA: TGTGCCAGCAGCCTAGAGGCCAGTCAGCCCCAGCATTTT. Translated, it gives CASSLEASQPQHF.